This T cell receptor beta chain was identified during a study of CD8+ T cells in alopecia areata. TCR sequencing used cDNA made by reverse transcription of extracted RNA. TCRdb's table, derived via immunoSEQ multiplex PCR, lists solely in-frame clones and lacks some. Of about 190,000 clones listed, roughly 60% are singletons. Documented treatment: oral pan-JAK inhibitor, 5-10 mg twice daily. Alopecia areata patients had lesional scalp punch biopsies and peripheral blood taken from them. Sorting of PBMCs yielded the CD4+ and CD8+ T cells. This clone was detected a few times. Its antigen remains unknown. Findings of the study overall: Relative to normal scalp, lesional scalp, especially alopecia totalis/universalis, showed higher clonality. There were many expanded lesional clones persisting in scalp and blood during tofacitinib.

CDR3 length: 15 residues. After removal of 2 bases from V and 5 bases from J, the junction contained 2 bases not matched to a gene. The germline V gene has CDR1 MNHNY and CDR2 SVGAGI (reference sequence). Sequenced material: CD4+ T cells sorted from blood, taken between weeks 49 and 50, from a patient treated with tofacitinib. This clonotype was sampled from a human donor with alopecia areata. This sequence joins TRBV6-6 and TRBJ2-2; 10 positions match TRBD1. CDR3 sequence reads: CASSYGTGETGELFF. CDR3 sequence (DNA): TGTGCCAGCAGTTACGGGACAGGGGAGACCGGGGAGCTGTTTTTT.